The 13 T cell receptor beta chains below come from one sample, sequenced in a study of tumor-infiltrating lymphocytes in localized non-small cell lung cancer (dated by TCRdb to the early 2020s). The library came from the immunoSEQ multiplex PCR assay. TCRdb provides this immuneACCESS table in a form limited to in-frame rearrangements. Some clones are lacking; in checked studies, under half of them reflect an unresolved V gene, and why the rest are absent is not known. Across this sample there are 25,000 or so clones, with less than 70% seen only once. Of the sample, around 15% falls within the top ten clones. Specimen: lung tumor tissue. The source is a human donor with non-small cell lung cancer.

The CDR3 protein is CASGKDSGNTIYF. The CDR3, as DNA: TGTGCCAGCGGTAAAGACTCTGGAAACACCATATATTTT. The V call is TRBV10-3, the J call TRBJ1-3; D not resolved. CDR1 is ENHRY, CDR2 SYGVKD, per germline. CDR3 length equals 13 residues. With 10 bases removed from V and 0 bases from J, the gap between germline ends came to 10 bases.

V is TRBV5-1 and J is TRBJ1-2; D call uncertain. CDR1 and CDR2 (germline): SGHRS, YFSETQ. The CDR3 loop spans 12 amino acids. Trimming stripped 0 bases from V and 7 bases from J, with 7 bases between. Here the CDR3 DNA reads TGCGCCAGCAGCTTGGTGGGTGCTGGCTACACCTTC. Protein: CASSLVGAGYTF. The entire variable domain, with the rest obtained from reference TRBV5-1 and TRBJ1-2, is as follows: KAGVTQTPRYLIKTRGQQVTLSCSPISGHRSVSWYQQTPGQGLQFLFEYFSETQRNKGNFPGRFSGRQFSNSRSEMNVSTLELGDSALYLCASSLVGAGYTFGSGTRLTVV.

The V gene is TRBV30, the J gene TRBJ2-7; possible D gene TRBD1, 5 bases. CDR1 is GTSNPN, CDR2 SVGIG, per germline (reference sequence). V was trimmed by 3 bases and J by 5 bases, leaving 8 bases between them. This CDR3 spans 11 amino acids. The DNA of the CDR3 is TGTGCCTGGAGGGGGCAGCACGAGCAGTACTTC. Residues: CAWRGQHEQYF.

The rearrangement uses TRBV5-6 and TRBJ2-7; 8 bases agree with TRBD2. This CDR3 spans 15 amino acids. V lost 2 bases, J lost 3 bases, and 7 bases stayed unmatched. The germline CDR1 and CDR2 sequences are SGHDT and YYEEEE. The DNA for the CDR3 is TGTGCCAGCAGCTTATCCGGGACTAGGGTCTACGAGCAGTACTTC. As protein: CASSLSGTRVYEQYF.

The V gene is TRBV11-2, the J gene TRBJ2-5, with D unclear. Germline V lookup: CDR1 SGHAT, CDR2 FQNNGV. The CDR3 contains 14 residues. V lost 5 bases and J 0 bases, leaving 10 bases between the germline ends. CDR3 sequence: CASSPTADQETQYF. The DNA of the CDR3 is TGTGCCAGCAGCCCAACGGCGGACCAAGAGACCCAGTACTTC.

This clone was detected a few times. The CDR3 sequence: CASSPGTSQETQYF. Here the CDR3 DNA reads TGTGCCAGCAGCCCCGGGACATCCCAAGAGACCCAGTACTTC. The chain recombines TRBV5-4 with TRBJ2-5, with D perhaps TRBD1 (6 bases). The germline V gene encodes CDR1 SGHNT and CDR2 YYREEE (reference sequence). The V end was cut by 4 bases, the J end by 1 base, with 11 bases between. This CDR3 comprises 14 residues.

V is TRBV7-9 and J is TRBJ2-3, with 12 bases fitting TRBD2. V lost 5 bases to trimming and J lost 4 bases; unmatched junction nucleotides: 10. This CDR3 is 17 amino acids long. The germline V gene has CDR1 SEHNR and CDR2 FQNEAQ (reference sequence). The CDR3 DNA reads as TGTGCCAGCAGCCTAAGCTCGACTAGCGGGAGTTCAGATACGCAGTATTTT. Amino acid sequence: CASSLSSTSGSSDTQYF.

The J gene is TRBJ2-7, the V gene TRBV2, with 13 bases aligning to TRBD2. The CDR3 is made up of 13 amino acids. Trimming took 6 bases from V and 7 from J; bases not matched to a gene: 3. The V gene's germline CDR1 is SNHLY and CDR2 FYNNEI. The CDR3 is CASRLGLAGEQYF. In DNA, the CDR3 is TGTGCCAGCAGACTGGGACTAGCGGGGGAGCAGTACTTC.

CDR3 nucleotides: TGTGCCAGCAGCCGCGAGACTAACTACGAGCAGTACTTC. It yields the protein CASSRETNYEQYF. The rearrangement joins TRBV7-2 to TRBJ2-7; perhaps TRBD2 as D (5 bases). Per germline, CDR1 SGHTA and CDR2 FQGNSA. CDR3 length: 13 residues. The V end lost 5 bases, the J end lost 3 bases, and 11 bases lay between the germline ends.

As regards this clone: The identical CDR3 is also encoded by other nucleotide sequences in the sample. The V call is TRBV30, the J call TRBJ1-5; the D is unclear. Germline V gives CDR1 GTSNPN, CDR2 SVGIG (reference sequence). The CDR3 is made up of 13 amino acids. The V and J ends lost 0 bases and 4 bases respectively, with 7 bases between them. The DNA for the CDR3 is TGTGCCTGGAGTGTGCGGGATAATCAGCCCCAGCATTTT. It translates to CAWSVRDNQPQHF.

The chain couples TRBV10-3 to TRBJ2-1; 10 bases match TRBD2. Germline CDR1 is ENHRY and CDR2 is SYGVKD. V lost 10 bases and J lost 4; bases outside the gene matches: 4. This CDR3 spans 13 amino acids. The CDR3 is CATGTSVYNEQFF. Written as DNA, the CDR3 is TGTGCCACCGGGACTAGCGTATACAATGAGCAGTTCTTC.

This chain links TRBV5-1 with TRBJ1-1; no firm D call. Trimming left V 2 bases short and J 2 bases short, with 13 bases between. The germline CDR1 and CDR2 sequences are SGHRS and YFSETQ. The CDR3 sequence is 15 residues long. The CDR3 protein is CASSFGSGVNTEAFF. As DNA, the CDR3 is TGCGCCAGCAGCTTCGGGTCCGGGGTTAACACTGAAGCTTTCTTT. The entire variable domain, with the rest obtained from reference TRBV5-1 and TRBJ1-1, is as follows: KAGVTQTPRYLIKTRGQQVTLSCSPISGHRSVSWYQQTPGQGLQFLFEYFSETQRNKGNFPGRFSGRQFSNSRSEMNVSTLELGDSALYLCASSFGSGVNTEAFFGQGTRLTVV.

The table lists this clone with a few counts. The chain couples TRBV25-1 to TRBJ2-1, with TRBD2 matching over 11 bases. Losses at the gene ends were 1 base for V and 7 bases for J; bases not matched to a gene: 6. The CDR3 runs 16 residues. Germline loops: CDR1 MGHDK, CDR2 SYGVNS. This CDR3 reads CASSELAGGPRNEQFF. CDR3 sequence (DNA): TGTGCCAGCAGTGAATTAGCGGGAGGGCCCCGGAATGAGCAGTTCTTC.